These 8 T cell receptor beta chains were all obtained from the same sample, sequenced in a study of early T cells in non-severe SARS-CoV-2 infection. Each CDR3 protein gets one entry after TCRdb re-called the 5' RACE reads with MiXCR. The sample yields roughly 51,000 distinct CDR3 sequences, about 9.2% seen once. Sequenced input: whole blood. The receptors were gathered from an adult who was a healthcare worker with PCR-confirmed SARS-CoV-2 infection or an uninfected control (not recorded which).

This clonotype was detected many times. The chain has TRBV2 and TRBJ2-2; D possibly corresponds to TRBD2 (6 bases). In germline, CDR1 is SNHLY, CDR2 FYNNEI. V lost 2 bases, J lost 7 bases, and 17 bases lay in between. The CDR3 has 16 residues. The CDR3 protein is CASSEIGSSEVGELFF. CDR3 sequence (DNA): TGTGCCAGCAGTGAAATCGGGTCTAGCGAAGTCGGGGAGCTGTTTTTT.

This chain uses TRBV5-4 with TRBJ1-2; 7 nucleotides match TRBD1. The CDR3 is made up of 15 amino acids. V shed 4 bases and J 8 bases; nucleotides not matched to a gene: 14. Looked up from germline, CDR1 is SGHNT and CDR2 is YYREEE (reference sequence). The CDR3 DNA follows: TGTGCCAGCAGCCTTAACCAATTGACAGGGAAAGGCTACACCTTC. It specifies CASSLNQLTGKGYTF.

V and J are TRBV4-1 and TRBJ1-1; D gene unclear. The CDR3 has 14 residues. From germline, CDR1 is MGHRA and CDR2 YSYEKL. V was cut by 0 bases and J by 0 bases, with 5 bases left in between. The chain's CDR3 is CASSQDPLNTEAFF. CDR3 bases: TGCGCCAGCAGCCAAGACCCCCTGAACACTGAAGCTTTCTTT.

This clonotype was seen at least ten times. The gene calls are TRBV20-1 and TRBJ1-5, with D unresolved. V was shortened by 2 bases and J by 12 bases, with 11 bases between the two germline ends. The germline V gene encodes CDR1 DFQATT and CDR2 SNEGSKA (reference sequence). This CDR3 has 11 amino acids. The CDR3 DNA is TGCAGTGCTAGATACTGGAACGGCCAGCATTTT. It yields the protein CSARYWNGQHF.

The rearrangement uses TRBV12-5 and TRBJ1-3; 7 bases map to TRBD1. With 6 bases clipped from V and 0 bases from J, the junction kept 5 bases outside the gene matches. CDR1 LGHNT and CDR2 FRNRAP come from the germline V gene. The CDR3 spans 15 residues. CDR3 in amino acids: CASGQGQFSGNTIYF. The CDR3 coding sequence is TGTGCTAGTGGCCAGGGACAGTTCTCTGGAAACACCATATATTTT.

By share of the sample, this clonotype is medium-sized. This rearrangement joins TRBV28 to TRBJ1-2, with 7 bases aligning to TRBD1. Germline V gene sequence: CDR1 MDHEN, CDR2 SYDVKM. This CDR3 spans 14 amino acids. The V gene end was trimmed by 2 bases and the J gene end by 10 bases; junction bases not matched to a gene: 10. CDR3 nucleotides: TGTGCCAGCAGTTTAGTAGGGGGCGCCTCTCTCTACACCTTC. This sequence encodes CASSLVGGASLYTF.

To note about this clonotype: This could be a read error, since a much larger clone is one nucleotide away. The rearrangement joins TRBV9 to TRBJ2-7; a possible D gene is TRBD2 (5 bases). V lost 2 bases and J lost 3, with 9 bases in between. This CDR3 has 13 residues. Germline V lookup: CDR1 SGDLS, CDR2 YYNGEE. CDR3 loop: CASSVSEVYEQYF. The CDR3 DNA reads TGTGCCAGCAGCGTTTCGGAGGTCTACGAGCAGTACTTC. The full variable domain, rest sourced from reference TRBV9 and TRBJ2-7, is DSGVTQTPKHLITATGQRVTLRCSPRSGDLSVYWYQQSLDQGLQFLIQYYNGEERAKGNILERFSAQQFPDLHSELNLSSLELGDSALYFCASSVSEVYEQYFGPGTRLTVT.

This clonotype was seen only once. As DNA, the CDR3 is TGTGCCAGCAGTGCGTGGAACACTGAAGCTTTCTTT. Translating gives CASSAWNTEAFF. The rearrangement links TRBV25-1 to TRBJ1-1; no clear D gene. This CDR3 has 12 residues. V was pared by 4 bases and J by 1 base, with 4 bases between. CDR1 MGHDK and CDR2 SYGVNS come from the germline V gene.